Presented here are 24 T cell receptor beta chains from one specimen sequenced in a study of low-dose radiotherapy and immunotherapy resistance in tumors. Noted time point: after trial treatment. Indicated treatment: LDRT plus nivolumab, ipilimumab, low-dose cyclophosphamide and aspirin (RACIN trial). TRAV and TRBV primers primed cDNA for both TCRalpha and TCRbeta. With a constant-region primer and a V-primer adapter, TCRs were subjected to around 20 PCR cycles of amplification. TCRdb independently ran MiXCR on the reads; one entry per CDR3 protein. This sample carries more than 50,000 distinct CDR3 sequences, 23% of them seen once, and the ten largest clones take 6.7%. The sequences come from PBMCs, collected after low-dose radiotherapy plus immunotherapy. The receptors originated from a male donor with prostate cancer.

This clonotype was picked up many times. This chain joins TRBV18 and TRBJ1-3, with D perhaps matching TRBD1 (5 bases). The length of the CDR3 is 18 residues. Per germline, CDR1 KGHSH and CDR2 LQKENI. V dropped 3 bases and J dropped 3 bases, with 21 bases sitting between them. The CDR3 protein is CASSPSPPRGRGGNTIYF. The CDR3 DNA reads as TGTGCCAGCTCACCGTCTCCCCCTCGGGGGAGAGGTGGAAACACCATATATTTT.

The CDR3 nucleotides are TGTGCCAGCAGCCAAGTGGGACTAGCGGACCAAGAGACCCAGTACTTC. This translates into CASSQVGLADQETQYF. The chain has TRBV3-1 and TRBJ2-5; TRBD2 matches at 11 bases. V shed 1 base and J 0 bases; nucleotides not matched to a gene: 1. The germline CDR1 and CDR2 sequences are LGHDT and YNNKEL (reference sequence). The CDR3 contains 16 residues.

This clonotype has at least ten counts. The chain recombines TRBV4-3 with TRBJ2-1, with D possibly called TRBD1 or TRBD2 (5 bases each). The CDR3 runs 14 residues. Trimming took 1 base from V and 5 from J, leaving 9 bases between them. Germline CDR1 and CDR2: LGHNA and YSLEER. The CDR3 sequence is CASSQGGFNNEQFF. The CDR3 DNA reads as TGCGCCAGCAGCCAAGGGGGGTTTAACAATGAGCAGTTCTTC.

This clonotype showed up many times. CDR3 DNA: TGTGCCAGCTCCGGCGATCAGAATCGAGAAGCTTTCTTT. Translated: CASSGDQNREAFF. The chain combines TRBV18 with TRBJ1-1; D remains ambiguous. The V end was cut by 6 bases, the J end by 8 bases, with 16 bases between. The CDR3 extends over 13 amino acids. Germline V lookup: CDR1 KGHSH, CDR2 LQKENI.

This clonotype was detected many times. The V and J genes are TRBV5-1 and TRBJ2-3; D is unclear. The CDR3 spans 15 residues. V lost 5 bases, J lost 4 bases, and 17 bases lay in between. Germline CDR1 and CDR2: SGHRS and YFSETQ. The CDR3 region has the DNA TGCGCCAGCAGACCTCGGAAGGGCGAGGCAGATACGCAGTATTTT. This encodes CASRPRKGEADTQYF.

This clonotype has just a few counts. This sequence joins TRBV5-1 and TRBJ1-5, with D hard to call. The V end was cut by 1 base, the J end by 0 bases, with 8 bases between. CDR3 length: 15 residues. The germline V gene encodes CDR1 SGHRS and CDR2 YFSETQ. The CDR3 protein is CASSLQQFSNQPQHF. The CDR3 DNA is TGCGCCAGCAGCTTGCAACAGTTTAGCAATCAGCCCCAGCATTTT.

There are many counts of this clonotype. This chain uses TRBV7-8 with TRBJ1-1; no firm D call. The CDR3 runs 11 residues. Trimming pared 5 bases from V and 7 bases from J, leaving 8 bases between. The V gene's germline CDR1 is SGHVS and CDR2 FQNEAQ. As DNA, the CDR3 is TGTGCCAGCAGCCTGAGAGATGAAGCTTTCTTT. As protein: CASSLRDEAFF.

The V call is TRBV3-1, the J call TRBJ2-1; a weak D match, TRBD1 (5 bases). The germline V and J ends were trimmed by 0 bases and 10 bases, with 19 bases remaining between them. CDR1 is LGHDT and CDR2 is YNNKEL in the germline V gene (reference sequence). The CDR3 loop spans 16 amino acids. The CDR3 region is CASSQDGATGFGEQFF. In DNA, the CDR3 is TGTGCCAGCAGCCAAGATGGGGCAACGGGTTTCGGGGAGCAGTTCTTC.

Ten or more counts support this clonotype. As DNA, the CDR3 is TGTGCCAGCAGCCAAGGTCCCCACTCCTATTCCTACGAGCAGTACTTC. Its protein product is CASSQGPHSYSYEQYF. The rearrangement joins TRBV3-1 to TRBJ2-7, with D unresolved. Germline V lookup: CDR1 LGHDT, CDR2 YNNKEL (reference sequence). The CDR3 loop spans 16 amino acids. V lost 1 base to trimming and J lost 1 base, with 14 bases between them.

To note about this clonotype: One base separates it from a far larger clone, so it is likely a read error. V is TRBV12-3 or TRBV12-4 and J is TRBJ2-7; D unclear. This CDR3 contains 13 residues. The V end lost 4 bases, the J end lost 7 bases, and 14 bases lay between the germline ends. As DNA, the CDR3 is TGTGCCAGCAGTTCCGCATTCGTCAATGAGCAGTACTTC. Translated, it gives CASSSAFVNEQYF.

The rearrangement uses TRBV6-2 or TRBV6-3 and TRBJ2-1; 7 bases line up with TRBD1. Trimming took 10 bases from V and 9 from J; bases not matched to a gene: 9. The CDR3 has 12 residues. In germline, CDR1 is MNHEY, CDR2 SVGEGT. The CDR3 reads CATSEGAIEQFF. CDR3 DNA sequence: TGTGCCACCTCCGAGGGGGCGATTGAGCAGTTCTTC.

This clonotype was counted many times. The chain has TRBV4-1 and TRBJ2-1, with 7 nucleotides matching TRBD1. Germline CDR1 reads MGHRA; CDR2 reads YSYEKL. The CDR3 loop spans 15 amino acids. J gave up 5 bases and V 1 base, and 5 bases lay outside the gene matches. CDR3 DNA: TGCGCCAGCAGCCAAGTACAGGGGCCTAACAATGAGCAGTTCTTC. The encoded protein is CASSQVQGPNNEQFF.

This clonotype came up many times. V usage is TRBV6-2 or TRBV6-3 and J usage is TRBJ2-1; D is undetermined. The length of the CDR3 is 15 residues. Trimming removed 8 bases from V and 2 bases from J, with 16 bases in between. Per germline, CDR1 MNHEY and CDR2 SVGEGT. The CDR3 DNA reads TGTGCCAGCTGTAAATCGGGCACCACCTACAATGAGCAGTTCTTC. It is translated as CASCKSGTTYNEQFF.

This clonotype was found many times. The V call is TRBV2, the J call TRBJ2-2; 8 bases align to TRBD2. The V gene's germline CDR1 is SNHLY and CDR2 FYNNEI. CDR3 length: 15 residues. The V and J ends lost 4 bases and 2 bases, in that order; junction bases with no gene match: 3. The CDR3 coding sequence is TGTGCCAGCAGTGGACTAGCGACTAACACCGGGGAGCTGTTTTTT. Its protein is CASSGLATNTGELFF.

This clonotype was detected many times. The chain recombines TRBV10-1 with TRBJ2-7; 9 positions match TRBD2. CDR3 length: 15 residues. Germline loops: CDR1 WNHNN, CDR2 SYGVQD (reference sequence). V trimming: 2 bases; J trimming: 7 bases; junction bases outside the gene matches: 9. CDR3 sequence (DNA): TGCGCCAGCAGTGAGACATTAGCGGGAGTTGGGGAGCAGTACTTC. This sequence encodes CASSETLAGVGEQYF.

This clonotype was observed at least ten times. The chain is built from TRBV7-2 and TRBJ1-1, with 10 bases that match TRBD1. Trimming cost V 3 bases and J 3 bases; bases outside gene matches: 4. The CDR3 contains 15 residues. Germline-derived CDR1 and CDR2 are SGHTA and FQGNSA. The DNA of the CDR3 is TGTGCCAGCAGCTTGGGGGACAGGGGCCACACTGAAGCTTTCTTT. It specifies CASSLGDRGHTEAFF.

As for this clonotype: With only one base between it and a far larger clone, this is likely a read error. The rearrangement links TRBV5-4 to TRBJ2-1, with TRBD1 matching over 8 bases. The germline V gene encodes CDR1 SGHNT and CDR2 YYREEE (reference sequence). This CDR3 has 12 residues. Germline trimming cut 4 bases from V and 10 bases from J; bases unmatched to any gene: 4. CDR3 in DNA: TGTGCCAGCAGCCTTGGACAGGGCGAGCAGTTCTTC. The encoded protein is CASSLGQGEQFF.

Turning to this clonotype: A far bigger clonotype differs at one base, so this is likely a read error. The CDR3, as DNA: TGTGCCACCGTGGGAGGGGCTGGCCATGGCTACACCTTC. Its protein is CATVGGAGHGYTF. The genes are TRBV27 and TRBJ1-2; possibly TRBD1 for D (5 bases). Trimming shortened V by 10 bases and J by 6 bases, and 18 bases separated the two germline ends. CDR1 is MNHEY and CDR2 is SMNVEV in the germline V gene (reference sequence). The CDR3 covers 13 residues.

With regard to this clonotype: Given a far larger clone just one base away, this is likely a sequencing read error. The CDR3 DNA is TGCAGTGCTAGAGACGGCGGGAGGGCTCTGGGGTACGAGCAGTTCTTC. Its protein is CSARDGGRALGYEQFF. The chain joins TRBV20-1 to TRBJ2-1; 9 bases map to TRBD2. This CDR3 is built from 16 residues. The junction had 13 bases not matched to a gene; V was cut back by 0 bases and J by 10 bases. Germline CDR1 is DFQATT and CDR2 is SNEGSKA (reference sequence).

This clonotype occurred many times. This chain links TRBV19 with TRBJ1-2, with D unclear. Germline loops: CDR1 LNHDA, CDR2 SQIVND (reference sequence). Trimming removed 4 bases from V and 8 bases from J, with 14 bases in between. The CDR3 loop spans 13 amino acids. The CDR3 reads CASSTKPSVGYTF. Here the CDR3 DNA reads TGTGCCAGTAGTACTAAGCCCAGCGTAGGCTACACCTTC. The full variable domain, completed using reference TRBV19 and TRBJ1-2, is DGGITQSPKYLFRKEGQNVTLSCEQNLNHDAMYWYRQDPGQGLRLIYYSQIVNDFQKGDIAEGYSVSREKKESFPLTVTSAQKNPTAFYLCASSTKPSVGYTFGSGTRLTVV.

The chain has TRBV7-2 and TRBJ2-4; 10 bases match TRBD2. The V segment lost 3 bases and the J segment 0 bases; nucleotides outside the gene matches: 5. The CDR3 has 17 residues. Germline V CDR1 and CDR2: SGHTA, FQGNSA. As DNA, the CDR3 is TGTGCCAGCAGCTTGCCCGGACTAGCGGTAGCCAAAAACATTCAGTACTTC. It codes for CASSLPGLAVAKNIQYF. Complete variable domain (other parts from reference TRBV7-2 and TRBJ2-4): GAGVSQSPSNKVTEKGKDVELRCDPISGHTALYWYRQSLGQGLEFLIYFQGNSAPDKSGLPSDRFSAERTGGSVSTLTIQRTQQEDSAVYLCASSLPGLAVAKNIQYFGAGTRLSVL.

The chain has TRBV10-3 and TRBJ2-5, with D possibly called TRBD1 or TRBD2 (6 bases each). The CDR3 sequence is 13 residues long. Germline CDR1 is ENHRY and CDR2 is SYGVKD. The ends were cut back, 6 bases at V and 5 bases at J, with 13 bases in the middle. Here the CDR3 DNA reads TGTGCCATCAGAGGCGGGACACCGGAGACCCAGTACTTC. It specifies CAIRGGTPETQYF.

This clonotype was picked up many times. The chain links TRBV20-1 to TRBJ1-1; 7 bases are a match to TRBD1. V was pared by 3 bases and J by 0 bases, with 7 bases of the junction left unmatched. This CDR3 is built from 15 residues. The germline V gene has CDR1 DFQATT and CDR2 SNEGSKA (reference sequence). The CDR3 sequence: CSASPRTGMNTEAFF. Here the CDR3 DNA reads TGCAGTGCTAGTCCGCGGACAGGCATGAACACTGAAGCTTTCTTT.

There are many counts of this clonotype. This chain connects TRBV11-2 to TRBJ2-1; possibly TRBD1 for D (5 bases). Trimming removed 4 bases from V and 2 bases from J, with 9 bases in between. The CDR3 extends over 14 amino acids. From germline, CDR1 is SGHAT and CDR2 FQNNGV. CDR3 nucleotide sequence: TGTGCCAGCAGCTCCAGGGCGGCCTACAATGAGCAGTTCTTC. Translated, it gives CASSSRAAYNEQFF.